This T cell receptor (beta chain) appears in the sequencing data of a study of early stage breast cancer tumors. Study conclusions and caveats: Functional markers like CD4, CD8 and FOXP3 were missed in bulk sequencing.

The J segment lost 5 bases and the V segment lost 3 bases, leaving 8 bases of the junction unmatched. The CDR3 has 15 residues. CDR1 and CDR2 (germline): MNHEY, SMNVEV (reference sequence). Points on this clone: Its antigen is as yet unknown.

Profiling relied on immunoSEQ multiplex PCR, and the TCRdb table lists in-frame clones only, not all of them. The sample carries tens of thousands of clones, about 73% recorded once. Sequencing was performed on blood. The receptor comes from a person between 50 and 60 years old with breast cancer. The chain uses TRBV27 and TRBJ2-5; 8 bases match TRBD2. The CDR3: CASSLSGGAPETQYF. CDR3 coding DNA: TGTGCCAGCAGTTTGTCGGGGGGGGCCCCCGAGACCCAGTACTTC.